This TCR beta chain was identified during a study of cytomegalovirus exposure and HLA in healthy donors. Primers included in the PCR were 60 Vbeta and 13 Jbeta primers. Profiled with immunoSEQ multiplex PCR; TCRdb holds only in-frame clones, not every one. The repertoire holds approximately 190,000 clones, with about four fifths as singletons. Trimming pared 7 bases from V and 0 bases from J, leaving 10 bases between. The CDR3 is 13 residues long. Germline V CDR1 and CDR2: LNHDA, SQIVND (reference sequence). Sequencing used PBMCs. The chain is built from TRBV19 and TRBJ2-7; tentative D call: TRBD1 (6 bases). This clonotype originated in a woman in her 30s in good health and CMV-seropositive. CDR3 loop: CASNQGNSYEQYF. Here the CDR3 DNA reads TGTGCCAGTAATCAGGGGAACTCCTACGAGCAGTACTTC.